The rows below give T cell receptor beta chains drawn from one sample of a study of blood T cell repertoires in COVID-19. Clones were read by immunoSEQ multiplex PCR, and TCRdb kept only the in-frame ones, dropping some. The profile covers hundreds of thousands of clones, with 80% to 90% appearing a single time and roughly 1.1% taken by the ten largest. The specimen was PBMCs or T cells enriched from blood (not recorded which). All receptors come from a man aged 25-40 years who had recovered from COVID-19. CDR3s include the opening cysteine and the closing phenylalanine or tryptophan. Each record gives: clone size, V gene, J gene, D gene, CDR3 DNA, CDR3 protein. D genes are given only for firm matches. Expanded clones are given a class, and other clones once, few, many or no size at all.

-	TRBV7-8	TRBJ1-2	TRBD1	TGTGCCAGCAGCTCGAGACCCGGGACAGGGGTTACGGATGGCTACACCTTC	CASSSRPGTGVTDGYTF
few	TRBV5-1	TRBJ1-2	-	TGCGCCAGCAGCTTGAAAGGGACAACCTATGGCTACACCTTC	CASSLKGTTYGYTF
-	TRBV19	TRBJ2-7	TRBD1	TGTGCCAGTAGTATTACAGGGGATCACGAGCAGTACTTC	CASSITGDHEQYF
once	TRBV6-5	TRBJ1-4	TRBD1	TGTGCCAGCAGTAGACAGACAGGGGGAAATGAAAAACTGTTTTTT	CASSRQTGGNEKLFF
-	TRBV5-5	TRBJ1-1	TRBD1	TGTGCCAGCAGCTTCCTACAGGGGGCGAGTCCTGAAGCTTTCTTT	CASSFLQGASPEAFF
-	TRBV2	TRBJ1-5	TRBD1	TGTGCCAGCAGTGAGCAGACAGGGGGCATGGAGCCCCAGCATTTT	CASSEQTGGMEPQHF
-	TRBV18	TRBJ2-1	-	TGTGCCAGCTCACCTCCCGGGGCAGGGGTGGGGAATGAGCAGTTCTTC	CASSPPGAGVGNEQFF
-	TRBV7-2	TRBJ2-5	TRBD2	TGTGCCAGCAGCTTAGGGCCTAGCGGTTCCCAAGAGACCCAGTACTTC	CASSLGPSGSQETQYF
once	TRBV6-5	TRBJ1-5	-	TGTGCCAGCAGCCTCGCCCGGACTGCAGATCAGCCCCAGCATTTT	CASSLARTADQPQHF
-	TRBV10-3	TRBJ2-7	-	TGTGCCATCAGTGAGTCGGCGGTATACCACGAGCAGTACTTC	CAISESAVYHEQYF
-	TRBV9	TRBJ2-2	-	TGTGCCAGCAGCGTAGGAGAGAACACCGGGGAGCTGTTTTTT	CASSVGENTGELFF
-	TRBV29-1	TRBJ2-1	TRBD1	TGCAGCGTTGTCGACAGGGGTGAGCAGTTCTTC	CSVVDRGEQFF
-	TRBV28	TRBJ2-4	TRBD1	TGTGCCAGCAGTTCCCGGGACAGGAAAAACATTCAGTACTTC	CASSSRDRKNIQYF
few	TRBV27	TRBJ1-4	TRBD1	TGTGCCAGCAGTTCCCGCAGGGGGTACGGCGAAAAACTGTTTTTT	CASSSRRGYGEKLFF
-	TRBV18	TRBJ2-2	TRBD2	TGTGCCAGCTCACCAACGGGAGGGTTAGAGCTGTTTTTT	CASSPTGGLELFF
-	TRBV7-9	TRBJ1-2	TRBD1	TGTGCCAGCAGCTTAGGTTCGGGACAGACCGCTGGCTACACCTTC	CASSLGSGQTAGYTF
once	TRBV6-1	TRBJ1-2	-	TGTGCCAGCAGTGAAGCGCTTCAGGGGACCTATGGCTACACCTTC	CASSEALQGTYGYTF
-	TRBV13	TRBJ1-1	TRBD1	TGTGCCAGCAGACAACCAGGGGGGACTGAAGCTTTCTTT	CASRQPGGTEAFF
-	TRBV28	TRBJ2-5	TRBD2	TGTGCCAGCAGGTCCACGAGCGGGAGTCGCCAAGAGACCCAGTACTTC	CASRSTSGSRQETQYF
-	TRBV28	TRBJ1-5	-	TGTGCCAGCAGTTCTAGTCAGCCCCAGCATTTT	CASSSSQPQHF
few	TRBV30	TRBJ1-2	TRBD1	TGTGCCTGGAGTGGGACCCGGGACAGGGGCGGAACTAACTATGGCTACACCTTC	CAWSGTRDRGGTNYGYTF
-	TRBV12-5	TRBJ2-7	TRBD1	TGTGCTAGTGGTTTGGCCCTGACAGGGAACACCTACGAGCAGTACTTC	CASGLALTGNTYEQYF
few	TRBV7-9	TRBJ1-5	-	TGTGCCAGCAGCAACGGACAGATTAACAATCAGCCCCAGCATTTT	CASSNGQINNQPQHF
-	TRBV6-1	TRBJ2-1	TRBD2	TGTGCCAGCAGTGAAGAAGTAGCGGGAGCTTCAGAGCAGTTCTTC	CASSEEVAGASEQFF
-	TRBV30	TRBJ1-2	TRBD1	TGTGCCTTGACAGGGATCTATGGCTACACCTTC	CALTGIYGYTF
-	TRBV5-1	TRBJ2-3	TRBD2	TGCGCCAGCAGCTTCCTAGACAAGACGGGAGGGACAGATACGCAGTATTTT	CASSFLDKTGGTDTQYF
-	TRBV7-8	TRBJ1-1	-	TGTGCCAGCAGCTTAACAGCTCCGAACACTGAAGCTTTCTTT	CASSLTAPNTEAFF
-	TRBV19	TRBJ2-1	TRBD2	TGTGCCAGTAGTTCCAAAAACGTTCGGGGGAGGGCTTACAATGAGCAGTTCTTC	CASSSKNVRGRAYNEQFF
once	TRBV5-1	TRBJ1-4	TRBD1	TGCGCCAGCAGCTTGGATGCGCAGGGGGCTGGTGAAAAACTGTTTTTT	CASSLDAQGAGEKLFF
-	TRBV18	TRBJ2-1	-	TGTGCCAGCTCACCACCGGGGGGACTCTCCTACAATGAGCAGTTCTTC	CASSPPGGLSYNEQFF
-	TRBV29-1	TRBJ1-3	TRBD1	TGCAGCGTGGGGGGACAGGGCTCTGGAAACACCATATATTTT	CSVGGQGSGNTIYF
-	TRBV12-5	TRBJ1-2	-	TGTGCTAGTGGCCAATATGGGGGGACGAACTATGGCTACACCTTC	CASGQYGGTNYGYTF
-	TRBV4-2	TRBJ1-4	-	TGTGCCAGCAGCCAAGATTCCTCCCTTGGCTTCGATAATGAAAAACTGTTTTTT	CASSQDSSLGFDNEKLFF
-	TRBV5-4	TRBJ2-1	TRBD2	TGTGCCAGCAGCCGTACTAGCGGCGTGAACAATGAGCAGTTCTTC	CASSRTSGVNNEQFF
-	TRBV5-1	TRBJ2-2	-	TGCGCCAGCAGCTTGACGGGGAACACCGGGGAGCTGTTTTTT	CASSLTGNTGELFF
-	TRBV6-4	TRBJ1-4	-	TGTGCCAGCAGTGACGATATATTATTGGCCTCCCCAGGTGAAAAACTGTTTTTT	CASSDDILLASPGEKLFF
once	TRBV24-1	TRBJ2-7	-	TGTGCCACCAGTGATTCCGCGGACAGCTCCTACGAGCAGTACTTC	CATSDSADSSYEQYF
-	TRBV14	TRBJ2-7	TRBD2	TGTGCCAGCAGCCAGTCACTAGCGGAAGGGTCGAGTTTC	CASSQSLAEGSSF
-	TRBV24-1	TRBJ1-2	TRBD1	TGTGCCACCAGTGATCCCGGACAGGGGGCTTATGGCTACACCTTC	CATSDPGQGAYGYTF
few	TRBV29-1	TRBJ2-5	TRBD1	TGCAGCGTTGGGGACAGGGGAGGGGAGACCCAGTACTTC	CSVGDRGGETQYF
-	TRBV28	TRBJ1-2	-	TGTGCCAGCAGTTCCACAACCACAGTTTTCTATGGCTACACCTTC	CASSSTTTVFYGYTF
-	TRBV6-5	TRBJ2-7	-	TGTGCCAGCAGTTACTCGAGAGGACACGAGCTTTACTTC	CASSYSRGHELYF
-	TRBV19	TRBJ1-5	-	TGTGCCAGTAAGGAGCAGGGTTCCCAGCCCCAGCATTTT	CASKEQGSQPQHF
-	TRBV4-1	TRBJ1-5	-	TGCGCCAGCAGCCAAGCCCTTTTACAGGGACGGGGTCCCGAAGATGGTAATCAGCCCCAGCATTTT	CASSQALLQGRGPEDGNQPQHF
-	TRBV4-1	TRBJ2-7	TRBD1	TGCGCCAGCAGCCAGAAGTCGGGACAGGGGGTTTCCTACGAGCAGTACTTC	CASSQKSGQGVSYEQYF
once	TRBV7-9	TRBJ1-2	-	TGTGCCAGCAGCCGAGATACGGACAGAGGCTATGGCTACACCTTC	CASSRDTDRGYGYTF
-	TRBV27	TRBJ2-5	-	TGTGCCAGCAGTCCGGGACTGATGTACCAAGAGACCCAGTACTTC	CASSPGLMYQETQYF
-	TRBV28	TRBJ2-3	TRBD2	TGTGCCAGCACCCTACGGGGAGGGGGCACAGATACGCAGTATTTT	CASTLRGGGTDTQYF
-	TRBV6-4	TRBJ1-2	TRBD1	TGTGCCAGCAGTTCAGGGACAGCTAACTATGGCTACACCTTC	CASSSGTANYGYTF
-	TRBV3-1/TRBV3-2	TRBJ1-2	-	TGTGCCAGCCTCACATCGAACTATGGCTACACCTTC	CASLTSNYGYTF
-	TRBV27	TRBJ2-3	-	TGTGCCAGCGGGGTCTCTAGGACTAGCACAGATACGCAGTATTTT	CASGVSRTSTDTQYF